These 29 T cell receptor beta chains originate from one sample sequenced in a study of shared clonotypes between healthy human individuals. TCRdb's table, derived via immunoSEQ multiplex PCR, lists solely in-frame clones and lacks some. This sample has 650,000 to 700,000 clones; 90% occur once, and the top ten carry 30% to 40%. Sequencing was carried out using memory CD8+ T cells from PBMCs. Subset in this sample: CD45RO+ cells pooled with CCR7-negative TemRA cells. The receptors here all came from a young man in good health. Some clones in this sample may be carry-over from other donors' samples.

The chain is built from TRBV9 and TRBJ2-1; tentative D call: TRBD1 (6 bases). Between the trimmed V and J ends, which lost 6 bases and 9 bases, there was a span of 19 bases. Germline V gene sequence: CDR1 SGDLS, CDR2 YYNGEE. The CDR3 has 14 residues. DNA for the CDR3: TGTGCCAGCACTCCGGGACATTTAGTGAGTGAGCAGTTCTTC. It translates to CASTPGHLVSEQFF.

This chain joins TRBV29-1 and TRBJ1-2, with 8 bases aligning to TRBD1. The CDR3 extends over 14 amino acids. Germline CDR1 is SQVTM and CDR2 is ANQGSEA. V trimming: 7 bases; J trimming: 5 bases; junction bases outside the gene matches: 12. CDR3 DNA sequence: TGCAGCGGGGAGACAGGGGCCCCTGTATATGGCTACACCTTC. Protein product: CSGETGAPVYGYTF.

The chain joins TRBV7-6 to TRBJ2-7; D ambiguous. This CDR3 comprises 13 residues. Trimming stripped 1 base from V and 3 bases from J, with 7 bases between. CDR1 is SGHVS, CDR2 FNYEAQ, per germline. The CDR3 is CASSLGNHYEQYF. The CDR3 coding sequence is TGTGCCAGCAGCTTAGGCAACCACTACGAGCAGTACTTC.

This chain links TRBV28 with TRBJ1-2; 8 nucleotides match TRBD1. J gave up 4 bases and V 3 bases, and 7 bases lay outside the gene matches. The CDR3 covers 15 residues. Germline CDR1 is MDHEN and CDR2 is SYDVKM. The CDR3 nucleotides read TGTGCCAGCAGTTTGTCGACAGGGGCAAGCTATGGCTACACCTTC. Translated: CASSLSTGASYGYTF.

The V and J genes are TRBV14 and TRBJ2-5; D is possibly TRBD2 (5 bases). V was shortened by 1 base and J by 5 bases, with 11 bases between the two germline ends. The CDR3 contains 14 residues. Germline V gene lookup returns CDR1 SGHDN and CDR2 FVKESK. The CDR3 region has the DNA TGTGCCAGCAGCCAAGGACCTTGGGAGGAGACCCAGTACTTC. Protein product: CASSQGPWEETQYF.

This sequence joins TRBV7-9 and TRBJ2-5; D assignment may be TRBD1 or TRBD2 (6 bases each). The J call may be incorrect, as the DNA end agrees better with TRBJ2-7. CDR1 and CDR2 from the germline V gene are SEHNR and FQNEAQ (reference sequence). The CDR3 totals 16 residues. The CDR3 coding sequence is TGTGCCAGCAGCTTACTCCCTGGGGGGCGACCCTACGAGCAGTACTTC. This translates into CASSLLPGGRPYEQYF.

CDR3 loop: CSVAGGLAGGGNEQFF. The CDR3 DNA is TGCAGCGTTGCAGGTGGACTAGCGGGAGGGGGGAATGAGCAGTTCTTC. This chain connects TRBV29-1 to TRBJ2-1; 15 bases fit TRBD2. Germline values: CDR1 SQVTM, CDR2 ANQGSEA. The CDR3 totals 16 residues. The V gene end was trimmed by 4 bases and the J gene end by 7 bases; junction bases not matched to a gene: 8.

CDR3 loop: CASSFPDRVRGYTF. Written as DNA, the CDR3 is TGTGCCAGCAGCTTCCCCGACAGGGTACGAGGCTACACCTTC. The rearrangement uses TRBV7-9 and TRBJ1-2, with 7 bases identical to TRBD1. The CDR3 has 14 amino acids. The V gene's germline CDR1 is SEHNR and CDR2 FQNEAQ (reference sequence). The V gene end was trimmed by 3 bases and the J gene end by 8 bases; junction bases not matched to a gene: 9.

This clone was seen a few times. The chain couples TRBV6-6 to TRBJ2-2, with D unclear. The CDR3 extends over 13 amino acids. The germline gives CDR1 MNHNY, CDR2 SVGAGI (reference sequence). V lost 5 bases and J 2 bases, leaving 6 bases between the germline ends. The CDR3, as DNA: TGTGCCAGCAGTCCCCTTAACACCGGGGAGCTGTTTTTT. Its protein product is CASSPLNTGELFF.

The J gene is TRBJ2-7, the V gene TRBV19; 7 bases are shared with TRBD1. The CDR3 sequence is 14 residues long. Germline V CDR1 and CDR2: LNHDA, SQIVND (reference sequence). V trimming: 6 bases; J trimming: 0 bases; junction bases outside the gene matches: 5. The CDR3 DNA reads TGTGCCAGTAGCACAGGGGTTCGCTCCTACGAGCAGTACTTC. Protein: CASSTGVRSYEQYF.

This clone was observed a handful of times. V and J are TRBV18 and TRBJ1-2, with D unresolved. The CDR3 loop spans 11 amino acids. Per the germline V gene, CDR1 is KGHSH and CDR2 is LQKENI. Between the trimmed V and J ends, which lost 10 bases and 4 bases, there was a span of 10 bases. The CDR3 bases are TGTGCCACCCCGGTTGGCTATGGCTACACCTTC. It encodes CATPVGYGYTF. Full variable domain (missing parts from reference TRBV18 and TRBJ1-2): NAGVMQNPRHLVRRRGQEARLRCSPMKGHSHVYWYRQLPEEGLKFMVYLQKENIIDESGMPKERFSAEFPKEGPSILRIQQVVRGDSAAYFCATPVGYGYTFGSGTRLTVV.

This clone was seen a handful of times. The CDR3 region is CASSSDGGLLETQYF. The CDR3 coding sequence is TGTGCCAGCAGCTCCGACGGGGGACTTCTGGAGACCCAGTACTTC. The rearrangement uses TRBV7-2 and TRBJ2-5, with a weak D call TRBD2 (6 bases). Trimming shortened V by 4 bases and J by 5 bases, and 17 bases separated the two germline ends. This CDR3 region has 15 residues. Looked up from germline, CDR1 is SGHTA and CDR2 is FQGNSA.

This clone was observed a few times. The rearrangement joins TRBV7-9 to TRBJ1-3; D possibly corresponds to TRBD1 (5 bases). V was clipped by 11 bases and J by 0 bases, with 14 bases between them. Germline V gene lookup returns CDR1 SEHNR and CDR2 FQNEAQ (reference sequence). The CDR3 length is 14 residues. The CDR3 reads CAGPGPTSGNTIYF. DNA of the CDR3: TGTGCCGGCCCGGGACCAACCTCTGGAAACACCATATATTTT.

The chain is built from TRBV19 and TRBJ2-5; possibly TRBD1 for D (6 bases). This CDR3 comprises 15 residues. V was shortened by 4 bases and J by 3 bases, with 15 bases between the two germline ends. Per the germline V gene, CDR1 is LNHDA and CDR2 is SQIVND (reference sequence). CDR3 sequence reads: CASSRGQGLEETQYF. The CDR3 bases are TGTGCCAGTAGTAGGGGGCAGGGGTTGGAAGAGACCCAGTACTTC.

The chain uses TRBV2 and TRBJ2-3; D not resolved. CDR1 and CDR2 (germline): SNHLY, FYNNEI. Trimming shortened V by 6 bases and J by 1 base, and 5 bases separated the two germline ends. This CDR3 has 12 amino acids. In DNA form, the CDR3 reads TGTGCCAGCAGACGAGGCACAGATACGCAGTATTTT. Translated, it gives CASRRGTDTQYF.

The rearrangement joins TRBV5-1 to TRBJ2-1; 9 bases are shared with TRBD1. Germline V gene sequence: CDR1 SGHRS, CDR2 YFSETQ. With V trimmed by 0 bases and J by 10 bases, 14 bases remained unmatched. The CDR3 has 17 amino acids. The CDR3 protein is CASSLERAGTGRSEQFF. CDR3 coding DNA: TGCGCCAGCAGCTTGGAAAGAGCCGGGACAGGGAGATCGGAGCAGTTCTTC. Complete variable domain (other parts from reference TRBV5-1 and TRBJ2-1): KAGVTQTPRYLIKTRGQQVTLSCSPISGHRSVSWYQQTPGQGLQFLFEYFSETQRNKGNFPGRFSGRQFSNSRSEMNVSTLELGDSALYLCASSLERAGTGRSEQFFGPGTRLTVL.

J is TRBJ2-1 and V is TRBV7-3; no firm D call. This CDR3 has 16 amino acids. Trimming removed 1 base from V and 4 bases from J, with 14 bases in between. CDR1 and CDR2 from the germline V gene are SGHTA and FQGTGA. The CDR3: CASSLMSLKGYNEQFF. DNA of the CDR3: TGTGCCAGCAGCTTAATGAGCTTGAAAGGGTACAATGAGCAGTTCTTC.

V is TRBV29-1 and J is TRBJ2-7; TRBD2 is a possible D gene (5 bases). Germline V gene data show CDR1 as SQVTM and CDR2 as ANQGSEA. The CDR3 is made up of 13 amino acids. V lost 3 bases and J 0 bases, leaving 9 bases between the germline ends. CDR3 loop: CSVDGGSSYEQYF. In DNA, the CDR3 is TGCAGCGTTGATGGTGGGAGCTCCTACGAGCAGTACTTC.

This clone was counted a few times. This rearrangement joins TRBV27 to TRBJ1-1; D is unresolved. Germline CDR1 MNHEY, CDR2 SMNVEV (reference sequence). V was cut by 4 bases and J by 7 bases, with 10 bases left in between. The CDR3 is 12 residues long. The CDR3 here is CASSSDGREAFF. CDR3 nucleotide sequence: TGTGCCAGCAGTTCGGACGGTCGTGAAGCTTTCTTT.

V gene TRBV6-1 combines with J gene TRBJ2-1; TRBD1 matches at 7 bases. There are 12 residues in the CDR3. The germline CDR1 and CDR2 sequences are MNHNS and SASEGT. V dropped 6 bases and J dropped 9; count of bases not matched to a gene: 5. CDR3 nucleotide sequence: TGTGCCAGCAGACCGACAGGGAGTGAGCAGTTCTTC. Encoded protein: CASRPTGSEQFF.

The rearrangement uses TRBV6-1 and TRBJ1-1, with TRBD1 matching over 10 bases. CDR3 length: 14 residues. Germline lookup yields CDR1 MNHNS and CDR2 SASEGT. With V trimmed by 2 bases and J by 12 bases, 9 bases remained unmatched. CDR3 loop: CASSERGTGEGTFF. The CDR3 coding sequence is TGTGCCAGCAGTGAACGGGGGACAGGGGAGGGAACTTTCTTT.

The chain couples TRBV6-1 to TRBJ1-2, with D hard to call. This CDR3 contains 12 residues. Germline lookup yields CDR1 MNHNS and CDR2 SASEGT. The V end lost 3 bases, the J end lost 5 bases, and 7 bases lay between the germline ends. CDR3 sequence (DNA): TGTGCCAGCAGTGATCCGGGGTATGGCTACACCTTC. Its protein product is CASSDPGYGYTF.

The chain employs TRBV7-8 and TRBJ2-1, with TRBD2 identical over 9 bases. V lost 0 bases, J lost 5 bases, and 8 bases stayed unmatched. CDR1 is SGHVS and CDR2 is FQNEAQ in the germline V gene. This CDR3 region has 17 residues. Here the CDR3 DNA reads TGTGCCAGCAGCTTAGCGTTGGGACTAGCACCACACAATGAGCAGTTCTTC. Amino acid sequence: CASSLALGLAPHNEQFF.

The genes are TRBV4-1 and TRBJ2-1; D remains unclear. The V gene's germline CDR1 is MGHRA and CDR2 YSYEKL. The CDR3 covers 13 residues. Trimming took off 3 bases at V and 4 bases at J, with 7 bases between the two ends. The CDR3 loop reads CASSHPNYNEQFF. CDR3 sequence (DNA): TGCGCCAGCAGCCATCCTAATTACAATGAGCAGTTCTTC.

J is TRBJ2-1 and V is TRBV9; TRBD1 is a possible D gene (5 bases). CDR3 size: 17 residues. Germline values: CDR1 SGDLS, CDR2 YYNGEE. V lost 0 bases, J lost 4 bases, and 17 bases lay in between. This CDR3 reads CASSVARAGYSYNEQFF. The CDR3 DNA is TGTGCCAGCAGCGTAGCTCGGGCAGGGTACTCGTACAATGAGCAGTTCTTC.

The V call is TRBV27, the J call TRBJ1-5; a weak D match, TRBD1 (6 bases). The CDR3 is 15 amino acids. The germline V gene encodes CDR1 MNHEY and CDR2 SMNVEV (reference sequence). The V and J ends lost 2 bases and 1 base respectively, with 9 bases between them. The CDR3 protein is CASSLQGMSNQPQHF. The DNA for the CDR3 is TGTGCCAGCAGTTTACAGGGGATGAGCAATCAGCCCCAGCATTTT.

The chain joins TRBV7-9 to TRBJ2-6; D call uncertain. Germline-derived CDR1 and CDR2 are SEHNR and FQNEAQ (reference sequence). The CDR3 loop spans 15 amino acids. The V end lost 6 bases, the J end lost 6 bases, and 15 bases lay between the germline ends. The DNA of the CDR3 is TGTGCCAGCAGTCTCATCTCTGGTCAGGCCAACGTCCTGACTTTC. Translating it yields CASSLISGQANVLTF.

The chain joins TRBV4-1 to TRBJ1-2; perhaps TRBD1 as D (5 bases). The germline CDR1 and CDR2 sequences are MGHRA and YSYEKL. V lost 0 bases, J lost 0 bases, and 11 bases lay in between. This CDR3 spans 16 amino acids. The CDR3 sequence is CASSQDIVGANYGYTF. DNA for the CDR3: TGCGCCAGCAGCCAAGATATAGTGGGGGCTAACTATGGCTACACCTTC.

This sequence joins TRBV9 and TRBJ2-1, with a tentative D call TRBD2 (5 bases). Germline V gene lookup returns CDR1 SGDLS and CDR2 YYNGEE. The CDR3 length is 22 residues. The V gene lost 3 bases and the J gene lost 0 bases, with 31 bases spanning the gap. The CDR3 DNA reads as TGTGCCAGCAGCGAATTCGGGCTTGCGGGCGTTGGAACCGTTGCCTCCTACAATGAGCAGTTCTTC. This gives the protein CASSEFGLAGVGTVASYNEQFF. Together with reference TRBV9 and TRBJ2-1, the CDR3 gives the full variable domain: DSGVTQTPKHLITATGQRVTLRCSPRSGDLSVYWYQQSLDQGLQFLIQYYNGEERAKGNILERFSAQQFPDLHSELNLSSLELGDSALYFCASSEFGLAGVGTVASYNEQFFGPGTRLTVL.